This TCR beta chain was found in a study of blood T cell repertoires in COVID-19 (dated by TCRdb to about 2020). As for the study more broadly: Samples from collaborators originated in the United States, Italy and Spain and spanned both the acute and convalescent phases of COVID-19. The material from the prospective study consisted of cDNA or gDNA derived from T cells, B-cell-depleted T cells, or PBMCs. Subjects who had been exposed to COVID-19, were actively infected with it, or had recovered from it provided the deeply sampled blood TCRbeta repertoires that made up the dataset. The repertoires were released in a freely available public database intended as a resource for research on the immune response to SARS-CoV-2. The samples were drawn from the first 160 participants of the ongoing ImmuneRACE study and from 950 to 1,500 subjects provided by 6 global collaborators. The sample metadata nearly always contained a de-identified subject ID, COVID-19 status, age in years and sex. Where available, HLA class I and class II types were obtained from metadata supplied by the sample provider rather than from assay-based typing.

Details on this clone: Its antigen remains unidentified. No quality values exist for individual bases; no much larger clone is one base distant.

V is clipped by 3 bases and J by 1 base, and the sequence between their germline boundaries is 9 bases long. The germline V gene gives CDR1 as SGHTA and CDR2 as FQGNSA. The CDR3 measures 14 amino acids from cysteine to phenylalanine. Just CDR3 DNA is preserved here, 42 bases in frame from base 1. General study outcomes and caveats: The quantity of clinical and demographic metadata differed by source and by participant and was supplied without curation.

The immunoSEQ Assay, a bias-controlled multiplex PCR, was used to amplify TCRbeta CDR3 regions from genomic DNA. Regarding the original processing steps: The number of nucleated cells in each sample was estimated by amplification of reference gene primers within the assay. To quantify the absolute abundance of each unique TCRbeta CDR3 rearrangement, sequence reads were collapsed and filtered. For each sample, productive Simpson clonality was calculated as the square root of Simpson's diversity index across productive rearrangements. TCRdb provides this immuneACCESS table in a form limited to in-frame rearrangements. Some clones are lacking; in checked studies, under half of them reflect an unresolved V gene, and why the rest are absent is not known. V and J calls and clone size come straight from that table; D and trimming were deduced from the DNA. The sample yields under 350,000 clones; 70% to 90% were counted once. 3.5% to 5.5% of the sample is taken by the ten largest.

Samples from volunteer blood donors who had recovered from COVID-19 were contributed by a second Seattle source. Collaborating institutions collected whole blood in K2EDTA tubes following their own protocols. For TCRbeta analysis, collaborator samples were shipped as frozen whole blood, as isolated PBMCs, or as DNA extracted from either sample type. The source material was peripheral blood. The receptor was derived from a man between 60 and 75 years old who had recovered from COVID-19. Here the chain combines TRBV7-2 and TRBJ1-1; matching of 5 bases hints at TRBD1 as the D gene. The bases are TGTGCCAGCAGCTTGGGGCCGAGGAACACTGAAGCTTTCTTT. This codes for CASSLGPRNTEAFF.